A selection of T cell receptor beta chains follows, all from one sample in a study of tumor-infiltrating lymphocytes in primary liver carcinoma. MiXCR, run by TCRdb on the multiplex PCR reads, gives a single entry per CDR3 protein. Found here are around 330,000 distinct CDR3 sequences, about 62% of them singletons; the top ten hold approximately 9%. The source material was peripheral blood. The receptors derive from a man aged 40-55 years with primary liver carcinoma and hepatitis B virus infection. CDR3s include the opening cysteine and the closing phenylalanine or tryptophan. The order of the fields is clone size, D gene, V gene, J gene, CDR3 DNA, CDR3 protein. D genes are given only for firm matches. Where a row states a size, it is once, few, many or the class of an expanded clone; other rows omit it.

>many|TRBD1|TRBV10-2|TRBJ2-5
TGCGCCAGCAGTGAGACCAGGGGGAGAGAGACCCAGTACTTC
CASSETRGRETQYF
>NA|NA|TRBV14|TRBJ2-7
TGTGCCAGCAGCCCCCGCGGGGCTCTTAAACGGTACGAGCAGTACTTC
CASSPRGALKRYEQYF
>NA|TRBD2|TRBV5-5|TRBJ2-2
TGTGTCAGCAGTGAGACTAGCGTCTACACCGGGGAGCTGTTTTTT
CVSSETSVYTGELFF
>NA|NA|TRBV5-1|TRBJ1-1
TGCGCCAGCAGCTTGGCCTGGTCAAATGGATTTAACGCTGAAGCTTTCTTT
CASSLAWSNGFNAEAFF
>NA|TRBD2|TRBV5-6|TRBJ2-1
TGTGTCAGCAGCTTGGTCGGGACTAGCGGGAGTATCTACAATGAGCAGTTCTTC
CVSSLVGTSGSIYNEQFF
>many|TRBD2|TRBV11-2|TRBJ2-1
TGTGCCAGCAGCTTCCGGCTAGCGGGAGGGGGGTCCTACAATGAGCAGTTCTTC
CASSFRLAGGGSYNEQFF
>NA|NA|TRBV29-1|TRBJ2-3
TGCAGCCTTGAAGGAGGCACAGATACGCAGTATTTT
CSLEGGTDTQYF
>few|NA|TRBV7-2|TRBJ2-2
TGTGCCAGCAGCTCCTCCGCAGGGTACACCGGGGAGCTGTTTTTT
CASSSSAGYTGELFF
>NA|NA|TRBV7-9|TRBJ2-1
TGTGCCAGCAGCCCCGGACTGGACTACAATGAGCAGTTCTTC
CASSPGLDYNEQFF
>many|NA|TRBV4-2|TRBJ1-5
TGTGCCAGCAGCCAAGTTTGGGGATCCAATCAGCCCCAGCATTTT
CASSQVWGSNQPQHF
>once|NA|TRBV4-1|TRBJ1-1
TGCGCTAGCAGCCTAGCGAGTGTTGTAGGAGCCGCTGAAGCTTTCTTT
CASSLASVVGAAEAFF
>many|TRBD1|TRBV6-5|TRBJ2-3
TGTGCCACCCACAGGGGGCCTCGAGATACGCAGTATTTT
CATHRGPRDTQYF
>NA|TRBD1|TRBV29-1|TRBJ2-2
TGCAGCGCGAGGACAGGGGCCACCTGGGAACTGTTTTTT
CSARTGATWELFF
>many|TRBD2|TRBV4-2|TRBJ2-2
TGTGCCAGCAGCCAAAAGGCTCCGGGACTAGTGGACGGGGAGCTGTTTTTT
CASSQKAPGLVDGELFF
>NA|NA|TRBV25-1|TRBJ2-2
TGTGCCAGCTCCAGGGGACTGAACACCGGGGAGCTGTTTTTT
CASSRGLNTGELFF
>few|NA|TRBV5-1|TRBJ1-1
TGCGCCAGCAGCTTCCAGAACACTGAAGCTTTCTTT
CASSFQNTEAFF
>NA|NA|TRBV20-1|TRBJ2-3
TGCAGTGCTGGGCCGCACCCGGATACGCAGTATTTT
CSAGPHPDTQYF
>NA|NA|TRBV6-2/TRBV6-3|TRBJ2-1
TGTGCCAGCAGTTACTCCGTTCAGGGGCGGACTAGGGGGGATTACGATGAGCAGTTCTTC
CASSYSVQGRTRGDYDEQFF
>NA|TRBD2|TRBV11-2|TRBJ2-1
TGTGCCAGCAGCTTGTATCCGACCAGCCTAGCGGGAATAAATAATGAGCAGTTCTTC
CASSLYPTSLAGINNEQFF
>NA|NA|TRBV7-9|TRBJ1-1
TGTGCCAGCAGCTCGAAACCTATGAACACTGAAGCTTCCTTT
CASSSKPMNTEASF
>NA|TRBD1|TRBV10-3|TRBJ1-1
TGTGCCATCAGTGGACAGGGTCTGAACACTGATGCTTTCTTT
CAISGQGLNTDAFF
>many|NA|TRBV6-6|TRBJ1-2
TGTGCCAGCAGTTACTCGAGGCCGCCGAACTATGGCTACACCTTC
CASSYSRPPNYGYTF
>few|NA|TRBV6-6|TRBJ2-2
TGTGCCAGCAGTTCTTGGACTGAGAACACCGGGGAGCTGTTTTTT
CASSSWTENTGELFF
>NA|TRBD2|TRBV28|TRBJ2-5
TGTGCCAGCAGCTCTAGCGGGAGTAGGGAGACCCAGTACTTC
CASSSSGSRETQYF
>NA|NA|TRBV29-1|TRBJ2-1
TGCAGCGCCGCCAGGATTATCACTAATGAGCAGTTCTTC
CSAARIITNEQFF
>once|TRBD1|TRBV28|TRBJ2-7
TGTACCAGCAGTAACCCCGGGACAGCAGACCACGAGCAGTACTTC
CTSSNPGTADHEQYF
>NA|NA|TRBV6-5|TRBJ2-1
TGTGCCAGCAGTTACTCCCGGGACATCTACAATGAGCAGTCCTTC
CASSYSRDIYNEQSF
>once|NA|TRBV2|TRBJ2-1
TGTGCCAGCAAGGGTGTTAGCAGGGAGCTAAGAAATGAGCAGTTCTTC
CASKGVSRELRNEQFF
>many|NA|TRBV12-3/TRBV12-4|TRBJ2-2
TGTGCCAGCACCCCGGGCCGGCACGGGGAGCTGTTTTTT
CASTPGRHGELFF
>NA|NA|TRBV29-1|TRBJ1-5
TGCAGCGTGGCCCAGGGGAGGGACCAGCCCCATCATTTT
CSVAQGRDQPHHF
>NA|NA|TRBV30|TRBJ2-1
TGTGCCTGGAGTAACAAAAAACTGTACAATGAGCAGTTCTTC
CAWSNKKLYNEQFF
>NA|NA|TRBV6-1|TRBJ2-3
TGTGCCAGTAGTTGCTCCGGGTCCACAGATACGCAGTATTTT
CASSCSGSTDTQYF
>many|NA|TRBV29-1|TRBJ2-4
TGCAGCGTTGGTGCTGACCCAAAAAACATTCAGTACTTC
CSVGADPKNIQYF
>many|NA|TRBV6-6|TRBJ1-5
TGTGCCAGCAGTTACTTAGCCGGGGGACAGCCCCAGCATTTT
CASSYLAGGQPQHF
>NA|TRBD1|TRBV10-2|TRBJ2-2
TGCGCCAGCAGAGTGGGGACAGCCGGGGAGCTGTTTTTT
CASRVGTAGELFF
>many|TRBD1|TRBV4-3|TRBJ1-6
TGCGCCAGCAGCAAGGGACAGGCTAATTCACCCCTCCACTTT
CASSKGQANSPLHF
>NA|NA|TRBV12-3/TRBV12-4|TRBJ1-1
TGTGCCAGCAGGATTCGTATTGACACTGAAGCTTTCTTT
CASRIRIDTEAFF
>NA|NA|TRBV6-5|TRBJ1-2
TGTGCCAGCACCACATGGGACTCTAACTATGGCTACACCTTC
CASTTWDSNYGYTF
>NA|TRBD2|TRBV30|TRBJ2-1
TGTACCTTCCTGCCTAGCGGGAGCAGGCAGTTCTTC
CTFLPSGSRQFF
>NA|TRBD1|TRBV6-5|TRBJ2-1
TGTGTCAGCAGCCCCCTGGACAGGGAAAATGAGCAGTTCTTC
CVSSPLDRENEQFF
>many|NA|TRBV6-5|TRBJ2-6
TGTGCCAGCAGTTCAAAAACTGGGGCCAACGTCCTGACTTTC
CASSSKTGANVLTF
>many|NA|TRBV6-5|TRBJ2-1
TGTGCCAGCAGTCACCGGACAGCCCAAAGGAATGAGCAGTTCTTC
CASSHRTAQRNEQFF
>many|TRBD2|TRBV4-3|TRBJ2-1
TGCGCCAGCAGCCCCGGGACTAGCGGGAGGTCTTACAATGAGCAGTTCTTC
CASSPGTSGRSYNEQFF
>NA|TRBD1|TRBV29-1|TRBJ2-3
TGCAGCGTTGAAACAGGGGGCAAGGGGACATATACGCAGTATTTT
CSVETGGKGTYTQYF
>NA|TRBD2|TRBV4-1|TRBJ2-3
TGTGCCAGCAGCCATGATATCGGGAGGGGGACGCAGTATTTT
CASSHDIGRGTQYF
>NA|NA|TRBV6-5|TRBJ1-6
TGTGCCAGTAGCAAACAGGAAGCGAATAATTCACCCCTCCACTTT
CASSKQEANNSPLHF
>NA|TRBD2|TRBV11-1|TRBJ2-3
TGTGCCAGCAGACGGACTAGAGGGAGTCGTGACGCGGCAGATACGCAGTATTTT
CASRRTRGSRDAADTQYF
>NA|NA|TRBV5-8|TRBJ2-1
TGTGCCAGCACGGAGGAGAGGTGGAACAATGAGCAGTTCTTC
CASTEERWNNEQFF
>few|NA|TRBV2|TRBJ1-2
TGTGCCAGCGGAGGGACACGCTACACCTTC
CASGGTRYTF
>many|NA|TRBV6-1|TRBJ1-2
TGTGCCAGCAGTATTAGCCAAAACCAAAACTATGGCTACACCTTC
CASSISQNQNYGYTF
>many|NA|TRBV29-1|TRBJ2-3
TGCAGCGTTGACGTACAGGGCCTTGGAGCGCAGTATTTT
CSVDVQGLGAQYF
>NA|NA|TRBV6-1|TRBJ1-1
TGTGCCAGCAGACTCGGGGGCCTGAACACTGAAGCTTTCTTT
CASRLGGLNTEAFF
>many|NA|TRBV6-5|TRBJ2-3
TGTGCCAGCAGTCAGAGGGTCGGGGATACGCAGTATTTT
CASSQRVGDTQYF
>many|NA|TRBV5-1|TRBJ2-5
TGCGCCAGCAGCCCACAACTACTCTACCAAGAGACCCAGTACTTC
CASSPQLLYQETQYF
>NA|NA|TRBV20-1|TRBJ1-2
TGCAGTGCCCGACAGAGCCTCTATGGCTACACCTTC
CSARQSLYGYTF